This T cell receptor (beta chain) emerged from a study of immune evolution from preneoplasia to lung adenocarcinoma. Points from the study as a whole: T cell clonality was higher in KRAS-mutant than EGFR-mutant or wild-type nodules. Normal lung had the highest top T cell clone frequencies.

About this clone itself: Antigen: not known.

TCRdb's table, derived via immunoSEQ multiplex PCR, lists solely in-frame clones and lacks some. The sample carries about 6,600 clones, around 85% recorded once. Each case's diagnosis was confirmed by two pathologists on H&E. The germline CDR1 and CDR2 sequences are SGDLS and YYNGEE. This CDR3 has 14 amino acids. The V segment lost 4 bases and the J segment 7 bases; nucleotides outside the gene matches: 10. The rearrangement uses TRBV9 and TRBJ2-7; TRBD2 aligns across 8 bases. The specimen was FFPE invasive lung adenocarcinoma tissue. This TCR was sampled from a person between 50 and 69 years old with lung adenocarcinoma. This chain's CDR3 is CASSPMVSGNEQYF. The DNA for the CDR3 is TGTGCCAGCAGCCCAATGGTTAGCGGGAATGAGCAGTACTTC.